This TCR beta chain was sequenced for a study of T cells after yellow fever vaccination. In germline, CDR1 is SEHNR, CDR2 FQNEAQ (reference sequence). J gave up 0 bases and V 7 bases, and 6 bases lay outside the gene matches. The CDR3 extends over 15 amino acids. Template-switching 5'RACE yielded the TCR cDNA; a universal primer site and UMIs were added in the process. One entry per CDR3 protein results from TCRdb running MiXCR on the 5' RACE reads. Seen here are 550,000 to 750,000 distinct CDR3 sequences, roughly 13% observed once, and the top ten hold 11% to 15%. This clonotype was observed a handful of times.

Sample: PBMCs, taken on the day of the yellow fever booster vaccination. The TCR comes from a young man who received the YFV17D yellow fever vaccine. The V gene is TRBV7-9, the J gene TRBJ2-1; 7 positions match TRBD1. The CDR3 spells CASTQRDSSYNEQFF. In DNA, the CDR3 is TGTGCCAGCACCCAAAGGGACAGCTCCTACAATGAGCAGTTCTTC.